This passage covers 7 T cell receptor beta chains from one sample sequenced in a study of blood T cell repertoires in COVID-19. The protocol was immunoSEQ multiplex PCR, while the TCRdb copy is restricted to in-frame clones and leaves out a portion. The table shows almost 250,000 clones, with around nine tenths occurring only once. The sequencing sample was made of peripheral blood. These TCRs come from an older woman who had recovered from COVID-19.

This chain joins TRBV6-1 and TRBJ1-6, with a tentative D call TRBD1 (5 bases). V was clipped by 3 bases and J by 8 bases, with 17 bases between them. The CDR3 runs 16 residues. Per germline, CDR1 MNHNS and CDR2 SASEGT. The CDR3 here is CASSDVGGRMYSPLHF. The CDR3 coding sequence is TGTGCCAGCAGTGATGTCGGGGGGAGAATGTATTCACCCCTCCACTTT.

The chain carries TRBV5-5 and TRBJ1-4; a weak D match, TRBD1 (6 bases). Between the trimmed V and J ends, which lost 0 bases and 8 bases, there was a span of 14 bases. Germline CDR1 and CDR2: SGHKS and YYEKEE (reference sequence). The CDR3 is made up of 15 amino acids. The CDR3 loop is CASSLVQGRVEKLFF. CDR3 DNA: TGTGCCAGCAGCTTGGTCCAGGGGCGAGTCGAAAAACTGTTTTTT.

The V gene is TRBV9, the J gene TRBJ2-1; 14 nucleotides align to TRBD2. The V gene's germline CDR1 is SGDLS and CDR2 YYNGEE. J gave up 7 bases and V 0 bases, and 9 bases lay outside the gene matches. The CDR3 is 18 amino acids. Here the CDR3 reads CASSVDGLAGGFGNEQFF. The CDR3 nucleotides are TGTGCCAGCAGCGTAGATGGACTAGCGGGGGGTTTTGGGAATGAGCAGTTCTTC.

The chain combines TRBV28 with TRBJ1-4, with D uncertain. V was pared by 7 bases and J by 5 bases, with 8 bases between. CDR1 and CDR2 from the germline V gene are MDHEN and SYDVKM. The CDR3 runs to 12 residues. The CDR3 bases are TGTGCCAGCAAGACAAGAAATGAAAAACTGTTTTTT. Protein: CASKTRNEKLFF.

The chain couples TRBV5-1 to TRBJ1-3; D call uncertain. V was trimmed by 1 base and J by 1 base, leaving 15 bases between them. The length of the CDR3 is 17 residues. CDR1 is SGHRS and CDR2 is YFSETQ in the germline V gene. CDR3 in amino acids: CASSLSISSPSGNTIYF. The CDR3 DNA sequence: TGCGCCAGCAGCTTGTCTATCTCGTCTCCATCTGGAAACACCATATATTTT. The complete variable domain, with remaining parts taken from reference TRBV5-1 and TRBJ1-3, reads KAGVTQTPRYLIKTRGQQVTLSCSPISGHRSVSWYQQTPGQGLQFLFEYFSETQRNKGNFPGRFSGRQFSNSRSEMNVSTLELGDSALYLCASSLSISSPSGNTIYFGEGSWLTVV.

The chain couples TRBV28 to TRBJ2-1, with 9 nucleotides matching TRBD1. Germline trimming cut 9 bases from V and 8 bases from J; bases unmatched to any gene: 8. Germline CDR1 is MDHEN and CDR2 is SYDVKM. The CDR3 has 13 residues. DNA for the CDR3: TGTGCCAGTGGACAGGGGTCACCGTATGAGCAGTTCTTC. Its translation: CASGQGSPYEQFF.

This chain connects TRBV5-1 to TRBJ1-2; 8 nucleotides agree with TRBD1. The ends lost 5 bases at V and 3 bases at J; junction bases unmatched: 12. The CDR3 runs 16 residues. Germline-derived CDR1 and CDR2 are SGHRS and YFSETQ. The CDR3 sequence: CASSGIFQGADYGYTF. CDR3 nucleotide sequence: TGCGCCAGCAGTGGAATATTTCAGGGGGCAGACTATGGCTACACCTTC.